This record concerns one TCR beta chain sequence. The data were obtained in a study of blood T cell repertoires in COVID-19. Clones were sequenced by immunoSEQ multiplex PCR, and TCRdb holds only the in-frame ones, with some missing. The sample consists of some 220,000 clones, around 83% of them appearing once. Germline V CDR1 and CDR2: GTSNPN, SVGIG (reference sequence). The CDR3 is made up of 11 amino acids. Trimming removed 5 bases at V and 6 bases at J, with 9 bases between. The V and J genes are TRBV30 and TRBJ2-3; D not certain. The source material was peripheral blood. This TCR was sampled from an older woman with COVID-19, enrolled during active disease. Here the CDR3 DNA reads TGTGCCTGGGATCAGCGCGATACGCAGTATTTT. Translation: CAWDQRDTQYF.